A selection of T cell receptor beta chains follows, all from one sample in a study of T cells after yellow fever vaccination. One entry per CDR3 protein results from TCRdb running MiXCR on the 5' RACE reads. This table has some 560,000 distinct CDR3 sequences, around 16% appearing once. The sample here was PBMCs, taken 4 to 5 days after the first yellow fever vaccination. Every receptor here comes from a man aged 18 to 30 who received the YFV17D yellow fever vaccine. Each CDR3 is given with its conserved first and last residue. D genes are given only for firm matches. A row's size may be missing; if present it is once, few, many or a size class.

j_gene | d_gene | abundance | v_gene | CDR3nt | CDR3aa
TRBJ1-4 | - | many | TRBV24-1 | TGTGCCACCAGTGATAGGTACTTTGATGAAAAACTGTTTTTT | CATSDRYFDEKLFF
TRBJ2-1 | TRBD1 | - | TRBV5-1 | TGCGCCAGCTCCGACCGGACAGGGGACAATGAGCAGTTCTTC | CASSDRTGDNEQFF
TRBJ1-1 | - | - | TRBV19 | TGTGCCAGTAGCCCAGCGGGACGCCACGAAGCTTTCTTT | CASSPAGRHEAFF
TRBJ1-1 | - | - | TRBV5-4 | TGTGCCAGCAGCTTTGGGGGCACAGGTTATGAAGCTTTCTTT | CASSFGGTGYEAFF
TRBJ1-4 | - | few | TRBV5-1 | TGCGCCAGCAGCCCGGACCCCCGGGCGGTGGGGCTCTTGAGGGAAAAACTGTTTTTT | CASSPDPRAVGLLREKLFF
TRBJ1-1 | TRBD1 | few | TRBV4-1 | TGCGCCAGCAGGCGGGGGGGCAGGGGGGATGAAGCTTTCTTT | CASRRGGRGDEAFF
TRBJ2-7 | - | - | TRBV11-2 | TGTGCCAGCAGCTCCGATACCAGGGTGATTCCCTACGAGCAGTACTTC | CASSSDTRVIPYEQYF
TRBJ2-1 | TRBD1 | - | TRBV5-4 | TGTGCCAGCAGCATCGGGACAGACCTTGCTTGGGAGCAGTTCTTC | CASSIGTDLAWEQFF
TRBJ2-5 | - | - | TRBV7-7 | TGTGCCAGCAGCTCCGGGAGCGGGACCACCGGGACACAAGAGACCCAGTACTTC | CASSSGSGTTGTQETQYF
TRBJ2-5 | - | - | TRBV4-1 | TGCGCCAGCAGCTCCCGGGACTGGGGGAAAGAGACCCAGTACTTC | CASSSRDWGKETQYF
TRBJ2-7 | - | few | TRBV28 | TGTGCCAGCAGTTTTCGAACGGGGGGCACCTACGAGCAGTACTTC | CASSFRTGGTYEQYF
TRBJ1-2 | TRBD1 | - | TRBV7-9 | TGTGCCAGCAGCTTAACGCCGACAGGGACGGATGGCTACACCTTC | CASSLTPTGTDGYTF
TRBJ2-5 | - | many | TRBV4-2 | TGTGCCAGCAGCCAAGATCCCCCCCAAGTCGGTCAAGAGACCCAGTACTTC | CASSQDPPQVGQETQYF
TRBJ2-7 | - | few | TRBV5-1 | TGCGCCAGCAGCCAGGACGGACACTCCTACGAGCAGTACTTC | CASSQDGHSYEQYF
TRBJ1-1 | - | few | TRBV11-2 | TGTGCCAGCAGCTCAAGCAGCACTGAAGCTTTCTTT | CASSSSSTEAFF
TRBJ1-2 | - | few | TRBV6-5 | TGTGCCAGCACCAGCTCGGGGTATGGCTACACCTTC | CASTSSGYGYTF
TRBJ1-5 | - | many | TRBV7-2 | TGTGCCAGCAGCTTCGGGACAAATCAGCCCCAGCATTTT | CASSFGTNQPQHF
TRBJ2-5 | - | - | TRBV19 | TGTGCCAGTAGCCTCTGGCGGGAAGAGACCCAGTACTTC | CASSLWREETQYF
TRBJ1-1 | TRBD1 | few | TRBV5-1 | TGCGCCAGCAGCTTTCAACAGGGGGTGAACACTGAAGCTTTCTTT | CASSFQQGVNTEAFF
TRBJ1-2 | TRBD1 | - | TRBV12-3/TRBV12-4 | TGTGCCAGCAGTACCCGGGACAGGGGACGGGGCTATGGCTACACCTTC | CASSTRDRGRGYGYTF
TRBJ2-3 | - | - | TRBV20-1 | TGCAGTGTTTTGTCCCGACAAGATACGCAGTATTTT | CSVLSRQDTQYF
TRBJ2-7 | TRBD2 | - | TRBV27 | TGTGCCAGCAGCAAACTAGCGGGGTATAACCACGAGCAGTACTTC | CASSKLAGYNHEQYF
TRBJ1-2 | - | - | TRBV25-1 | TGTGCCAGCAGTGGACCGGACGGGGATAACTATGGCTACACCTTC | CASSGPDGDNYGYTF
TRBJ2-1 | TRBD2 | - | TRBV4-1 | TGCGCCAGCAGCCAAGAGCCGGGACTAGCGCACAATGAGCAGTTCTTC | CASSQEPGLAHNEQFF
TRBJ2-7 | - | - | TRBV7-2 | TGTGCCAGCAGCTTAGGGATTGGATCCTACGAGCAGTACTTC | CASSLGIGSYEQYF
TRBJ2-2 | TRBD2 | once | TRBV6-2/TRBV6-3 | TGTGCCAGCAGGCCGGCGGGGGCGAACACCGGGGAGCTGTTTTTT | CASRPAGANTGELFF
TRBJ2-2 | - | - | TRBV20-1 | TGCAGTGCTAGAGAAAGTACAGGGTACACCGGGGAGCTGTTTTTT | CSARESTGYTGELFF
TRBJ1-4 | - | - | TRBV27 | TGTGATCCCCGGGGGGCGCCTGATGAAAAACTGTTTTTT | CDPRGAPDEKLFF
TRBJ1-1 | - | - | TRBV3-1 | TGTGCCAGCAGCCAAAGGCCATGGGAAAAGGCTTTCTTT | CASSQRPWEKAFF
TRBJ2-5 | - | - | TRBV6-1 | TGTGCCAGCAGACCCGGATGGGTGGTGGAGACCCAGTACTTC | CASRPGWVVETQYF
TRBJ2-7 | TRBD2 | few | TRBV19 | TGTGCCAGTAGTCCCGTGTCGGGGGGATCGAGCTCCTACGAGCAGTACTTC | CASSPVSGGSSSYEQYF
TRBJ2-7 | - | few | TRBV7-9 | TGTGCCAGCAGCTCGCCTAACTTCGGGGTTATGTACGAGCAGTACTTC | CASSSPNFGVMYEQYF
TRBJ2-7 | - | - | TRBV12-3/TRBV12-4 | TGTGCCAGCAGCCGGGACCTCAGGGGATCCTACGAGCAGTACTTC | CASSRDLRGSYEQYF
TRBJ2-5 | - | - | TRBV2 | TGTGCCAGCAGCCGAACGGACAGACAAGAGACCCAGTACTTC | CASSRTDRQETQYF